Each of the 9 T cell receptor beta chains below was sequenced from the same sample in a study of cytomegalovirus exposure and HLA in healthy donors. This PCR relied on a set of 60 Vbeta primers and 13 Jbeta primers. Produced via immunoSEQ multiplex PCR; TCRdb's table is partial and in-frame only. The profile shows some 200,000 clones, 70% of them singletons. Sample: PBMCs. These receptors originate from a middle-aged man in good health and CMV-seropositive.

The chain joins TRBV10-3 to TRBJ2-1, with unresolved D. Germline CDR1 reads ENHRY; CDR2 reads SYGVKD. V lost 0 bases and J lost 0, with 12 bases in between. This CDR3 is built from 17 residues. CDR3 sequence: CAISESTGKSSYNEQFF. CDR3 bases: TGTGCCATCAGTGAGTCGACTGGTAAGAGCTCCTACAATGAGCAGTTCTTC.

This chain connects TRBV5-1 to TRBJ2-1, with 9 bases identical to TRBD1. CDR3 length: 20 residues. After removal of 0 bases from V and 3 bases from J, the junction contained 16 bases not matched to a gene. Germline V gene lookup returns CDR1 SGHRS and CDR2 YFSETQ. CDR3 in amino acids: CASSLARKTPGTGRYNEQFF. The CDR3, as DNA: TGCGCCAGCAGCTTGGCGAGGAAAACCCCCGGGACAGGGCGCTACAATGAGCAGTTCTTC.

The CDR3 loop is CASRASVQSWFF. Here the CDR3 DNA reads TGTGCCAGCAGGGCTTCAGTACAGTCTTGGTTCTTC. This rearrangement joins TRBV2 to TRBJ2-1; the D is unclear. Trimming removed 6 bases from V and 15 bases from J, with 18 bases in between. Germline loops: CDR1 SNHLY, CDR2 FYNNEI. The CDR3 extends over 12 amino acids. Based on the CDR3 plus reference TRBV2 and TRBJ2-1, the full variable domain is EPEVTQTPSHQVTQMGQEVILRCVPISNHLYFYWYRQILGQKVEFLVSFYNNEISEKSEIFDDQFSVERPDGSNFTLKIRSTKLEDSAMYFCASRASVQSWFFGPGTRLTVL.

This chain joins TRBV6-6 and TRBJ1-5; perhaps TRBD1 as D (6 bases). The germline V gene encodes CDR1 MNHNY and CDR2 SVGAGI (reference sequence). This CDR3 has 14 residues. Trimming removed 6 bases at V and 3 bases at J, with 12 bases between. CDR3 DNA sequence: TGTGCCAGCAGCTATACAGGGACCAATCAGCCCCAGCATTTT. Residues: CASSYTGTNQPQHF.

This clone was observed a handful of times. The chain employs TRBV19 and TRBJ1-2, with D unclear. Trimming removed 5 bases at V and 2 bases at J, with 15 bases between. CDR3 length: 15 residues. Germline V gene sequence: CDR1 LNHDA, CDR2 SQIVND (reference sequence). Written as DNA, the CDR3 is TGTGCCAGTAGTCCCATGGAGAGGGTCAACTATGGCTACACCTTC. This codes for CASSPMERVNYGYTF. The variable domain in full, completed from reference TRBV19 and TRBJ1-2, reads DGGITQSPKYLFRKEGQNVTLSCEQNLNHDAMYWYRQDPGQGLRLIYYSQIVNDFQKGDIAEGYSVSREKKESFPLTVTSAQKNPTAFYLCASSPMERVNYGYTFGSGTRLTVV.

The chain employs TRBV4-2 and TRBJ1-6; 9 nucleotides line up with TRBD1. This CDR3 comprises 16 residues. In germline, CDR1 is LGHNA, CDR2 YNFKEQ. V was pared by 2 bases and J by 7 bases, with 6 bases of the junction left unmatched. The CDR3 is CASSQWTGEVNSPLHF. The CDR3 DNA reads TGTGCCAGCAGCCAATGGACAGGGGAGGTGAATTCACCCCTCCACTTT.

The chain recombines TRBV10-3 with TRBJ1-2; 7 positions agree with TRBD1. Germline loops: CDR1 ENHRY, CDR2 SYGVKD. The V gene end was trimmed by 7 bases and the J gene end by 8 bases; junction bases not matched to a gene: 13. The CDR3 spans 14 residues. In DNA form, the CDR3 reads TGTGCCATCACAAACGAGGAGGGGGCGAAAGGCTACACCTTC. Amino acid sequence: CAITNEEGAKGYTF.

This chain joins TRBV27 and TRBJ1-1; D gene unclear. CDR1 is MNHEY and CDR2 is SMNVEV in the germline V gene (reference sequence). V shed 0 bases and J shed 8 bases, with 16 bases lying between them. The CDR3 consists of 15 residues. The CDR3 here is CASSLSTGRSSEAFF. The CDR3 DNA sequence: TGTGCCAGCAGTTTATCGACCGGTCGGAGCTCAGAAGCTTTCTTT.

The chain links TRBV2 to TRBJ2-7; 8 bases line up with TRBD2. The CDR3 totals 14 residues. In germline, CDR1 is SNHLY, CDR2 FYNNEI. The J segment lost 5 bases and the V segment lost 4 bases, leaving 7 bases of the junction unmatched. CDR3 coding DNA: TGTGCCAGCAGTGTCCCGGGGGGGGAGGACGAGCAGTACTTC. Its translation: CASSVPGGEDEQYF.